This TCR beta chain derives from a study of cytomegalovirus exposure and HLA in healthy donors. The CDR3 contains 15 residues. Per the germline V gene, CDR1 is SGHRS and CDR2 is YFSETQ. The V gene lost 4 bases and the J gene lost 0 bases, with 11 bases spanning the gap. PCR employed 60 Vbeta and 13 Jbeta primers. This table comes from immunoSEQ multiplex PCR, and its TCRdb copy is limited to in-frame clones, with some not included. The sample lists 99,000 or so clones; approximately 78% were seen once. The chain has TRBV5-1 and TRBJ2-4, with D tentatively TRBD1 (6 bases). The TCR comes from a woman aged 40 to 50 in good health and CMV-seronegative. Sequenced material: PBMCs. The CDR3 region is CASSRETGAKNIQYF. For the CDR3, the DNA is TGCGCCAGCAGCCGTGAGACAGGAGCCAAAAACATTCAGTACTTC.